The 24 T cell receptor beta chains given below trace back to one sample, sequenced in a study of OX40 agonist ivuxolimab in advanced cancers. The repertoire was sequenced with immunoSEQ multiplex PCR; TCRdb's copy has only in-frame clones and lacks some. In the table there are approximately 11,000 clones, less than 90% of which are singletons. This material consisted of CD4+ or CD8+ T cells sorted from blood, taken in a trial of the OX40 agonist ivuxolimab. Receptor source: an adult with an advanced solid tumor such as melanoma, head and neck, liver or kidney cancer.

The chain has TRBV28 and TRBJ2-1; 7 nucleotides match TRBD2. Germline assignment: CDR1 MDHEN and CDR2 SYDVKM. The CDR3 consists of 12 residues. V lost 4 bases to trimming and J lost 9 bases; unmatched junction nucleotides: 3. The CDR3: CASSSGLLEQFF. The CDR3 DNA is TGTGCCAGCAGTTCGGGACTACTTGAGCAGTTCTTC.

This chain joins TRBV6-5 and TRBJ2-3; D gene ambiguous. This CDR3 contains 13 residues. V was cut by 2 bases and J by 2 bases, with 5 bases left in between. The germline V gene has CDR1 MNHEY and CDR2 SVGAGI. The CDR3 DNA sequence: TGTGCCAGCAGTTACGGTTCCACAGATACGCAGTATTTT. This encodes CASSYGSTDTQYF.

The chain carries TRBV9 and TRBJ1-2; no definite D call. The V end was cut by 0 bases, the J end by 6 bases, with 15 bases between. In germline, CDR1 is SGDLS, CDR2 YYNGEE. The CDR3 is made up of 15 amino acids. CDR3 loop: CASSVVAAGYDGYTF. The CDR3 nucleotides are TGTGCCAGCAGCGTAGTTGCAGCGGGCTATGATGGCTACACCTTC.

This chain uses TRBV27 with TRBJ1-1; tentative D call: TRBD1 (6 bases). Germline V gene sequence: CDR1 MNHEY, CDR2 SMNVEV (reference sequence). V was cut by 2 bases and J by 0 bases, with 16 bases left in between. The CDR3 contains 17 residues. CDR3 loop: CASSLGAGRGLNTEAFF. CDR3 bases: TGTGCCAGCAGTTTAGGTGCAGGGAGGGGGTTGAACACTGAAGCTTTCTTT.

CDR3 residues: CASSQGVTDSYEQYF. The DNA for the CDR3 is TGCGCCAGCAGCCAAGGGGTGACTGACTCCTACGAGCAGTACTTC. This chain connects TRBV4-1 to TRBJ2-7; D remains ambiguous. The V and J ends lost 1 base and 0 bases respectively, with 10 bases between them. CDR3 length equals 15 residues. Germline V gene data show CDR1 as MGHRA and CDR2 as YSYEKL.

V is TRBV5-4 and J is TRBJ2-7; TRBD1 matches 9 bases. The germline CDR1 and CDR2 sequences are SGHNT and YYREEE (reference sequence). V trimming: 5 bases; J trimming: 2 bases; junction bases outside the gene matches: 2. CDR3 size: 13 residues. This CDR3 reads CASSRQGAYEQYF. CDR3 nucleotide sequence: TGTGCCAGCAGTCGACAGGGGGCCTACGAGCAGTACTTC.

The chain joins TRBV11-3 to TRBJ2-7, with a weak D call TRBD2 (6 bases). Trimming took 4 bases from V and 4 from J, leaving 23 bases between them. From germline, CDR1 is SGHNT and CDR2 YENEEA. The CDR3 runs 17 residues. CDR3 sequence (DNA): TGTGCCAGCAGCTACAACCCAGGTGGGGGGAGTTTTTACGAGCAGTACTTC. Translating gives CASSYNPGGGSFYEQYF.

The CDR3 nucleotides read TGCGCCAGCAGCTTGGAAGGGGGGTCGGCCTACGAGCAGTACTTC. Encoded protein: CASSLEGGSAYEQYF. V usage is TRBV5-1 and J usage is TRBJ2-7; D tentatively fits TRBD1 or TRBD2 (6 bases each). In germline, CDR1 is SGHRS, CDR2 YFSETQ. Deletions cut 0 bases from V and 2 bases from J, with 12 bases between. CDR3 length: 15 residues. The whole variable domain, remainder taken from reference TRBV5-1 and TRBJ2-7, is KAGVTQTPRYLIKTRGQQVTLSCSPISGHRSVSWYQQTPGQGLQFLFEYFSETQRNKGNFPGRFSGRQFSNSRSEMNVSTLELGDSALYLCASSLEGGSAYEQYFGPGTRLTVT.

J is TRBJ2-7 and V is TRBV13; D possibly corresponds to TRBD2 (7 bases). Germline values: CDR1 PRHDT, CDR2 FYEKMQ (reference sequence). The V gene lost 5 bases and the J gene lost 4 bases, with 15 bases spanning the gap. The CDR3 totals 14 residues. The CDR3 here is CASSLRGAPYEQYF. The CDR3 DNA reads as TGTGCCAGCAGCCTCCGGGGGGCCCCTTACGAGCAGTACTTC.

The genes are TRBV7-6 and TRBJ2-3; 10 bases line up with TRBD2. The CDR3 sequence is 14 residues long. CDR1 is SGHVS and CDR2 is FNYEAQ in the germline V gene. The ends lost 8 bases at V and 4 bases at J; junction bases unmatched: 6. This CDR3 reads CASVASGSADTQYF. CDR3 coding DNA: TGTGCCAGCGTGGCTAGCGGGAGCGCAGATACGCAGTATTTT.

V usage is TRBV4-1 and J usage is TRBJ2-1, with TRBD2 matching 9 bases. Trimming removed 0 bases from V and 9 bases from J; junction bases left unmatched: 9. Per germline, CDR1 MGHRA and CDR2 YSYEKL. The CDR3 has 16 amino acids. CDR3 in amino acids: CASSQDQSGGSGEQFF. The CDR3 region has the DNA TGCGCCAGCAGCCAAGATCAGAGCGGGGGGTCGGGTGAGCAGTTCTTC.

The rearrangement joins TRBV9 to TRBJ1-1; no clear D. Germline lookup yields CDR1 SGDLS and CDR2 YYNGEE. The CDR3 loop spans 14 amino acids. Trimming stripped 4 bases from V and 3 bases from J, with 13 bases between. CDR3 DNA sequence: TGTGCCAGCAGCTTAGGGAGGTCCGACACTGAAGCTTTCTTT. This sequence encodes CASSLGRSDTEAFF.

This rearrangement joins TRBV7-6 to TRBJ1-5, with D uncertain. Trimming removed 6 bases at V and 0 bases at J, with 18 bases between. Germline lookup yields CDR1 SGHVS and CDR2 FNYEAQ. The CDR3 runs 17 residues. The CDR3 reads CASRRQTVRHSNQPQHF. The DNA for the CDR3 is TGTGCCAGCAGACGCCAGACGGTGAGGCATAGCAATCAGCCCCAGCATTTT.

This chain joins TRBV27 and TRBJ2-1; unclear D gene. Trimming cost V 6 bases and J 6 bases, with 9 bases left between them. CDR3 length equals 12 residues. Germline V lookup: CDR1 MNHEY, CDR2 SMNVEV (reference sequence). CDR3 region: CASRAVGNEQFF. CDR3 nucleotide sequence: TGTGCCAGCAGAGCTGTGGGCAATGAGCAGTTCTTC.

The CDR3 nucleotides read TGCGCCAGCAGCCAGACGGGACAGGGGGCAACAGATACGCAGTATTTT. This sequence encodes CASSQTGQGATDTQYF. V and J are TRBV4-1 and TRBJ2-3; 12 bases are shared with TRBD1. Trimming removed 3 bases from V and 3 bases from J; junction bases left unmatched: 4. There are 16 residues in the CDR3. CDR1 and CDR2 from the germline V gene are MGHRA and YSYEKL.

This rearrangement joins TRBV15 to TRBJ2-4; D unresolved. This CDR3 is built from 15 residues. Between the trimmed V and J ends, which lost 8 bases and 0 bases, there was a span of 14 bases. Per the germline V gene, CDR1 is LNHNV and CDR2 is YYDKDF (reference sequence). The CDR3 loop reads CATSAPGLAKNIQYF. CDR3 coding DNA: TGTGCCACCTCGGCCCCGGGTTTAGCCAAAAACATTCAGTACTTC.

The V and J genes are TRBV25-1 and TRBJ2-5; TRBD2 matches 9 bases. Germline V gives CDR1 MGHDK, CDR2 SYGVNS. CDR3 length: 11 amino acids. The CDR3 DNA is TGTGGGACTAGCGAGATGGAGACCCAGTACTTC. Its translation is CGTSEMETQYF.

This clone was recorded only once. This sequence joins TRBV5-6 and TRBJ2-1; 10 bases map to TRBD1. Looked up from germline, CDR1 is SGHDT and CDR2 is YYEEEE. The CDR3 contains 14 residues. Trimming removed 5 bases from V and 8 bases from J; junction bases left unmatched: 7. The CDR3 protein is CASSPGTGAYEQFF. For the CDR3, the DNA is TGTGCCAGCAGTCCCGGGACAGGGGCCTATGAGCAGTTCTTC.

V and J are TRBV30 and TRBJ2-7, with D tentatively TRBD1 or TRBD2 (5 bases each). The CDR3 runs 14 residues. With 3 bases removed from V and 2 bases from J, the gap between germline ends came to 14 bases. The germline V gene encodes CDR1 GTSNPN and CDR2 SVGIG (reference sequence). The CDR3 protein is CAWSPYRDAYEQYF. The CDR3 DNA sequence: TGTGCCTGGAGCCCCTATAGGGACGCCTACGAGCAGTACTTC.

The chain is built from TRBV4-1 and TRBJ2-7; 12 bases fit TRBD2. Germline V lookup: CDR1 MGHRA, CDR2 YSYEKL. The CDR3 is 18 residues long. J gave up 1 base and V 3 bases, and 10 bases lay outside the gene matches. CDR3 amino acids: CASSQSELAGGGSYEQYF. In nucleotides, the CDR3 is TGCGCCAGCAGCCAGTCTGAACTAGCGGGGGGCGGGTCCTACGAGCAGTACTTC.

With regard to this clone: One end of the junction varies from germline; a read error may be responsible. The rearrangement joins TRBV10-3 to TRBJ1-2; D possibly corresponds to TRBD1 (5 bases). The CDR3 sequence is 15 residues long. Germline CDR1 and CDR2: ENHRY and SYGVKD. The CDR3 sequence is CASSYSTGTAGGYTF. The CDR3 region has the DNA TGTGCCAGCAGTTACTCCACCGGGACGGCCGGGGGCTACACCTTC.

The chain couples TRBV9 to TRBJ2-1; TRBD2 agrees at 7 bases. The V gene's germline CDR1 is SGDLS and CDR2 YYNGEE. The CDR3 has 15 amino acids. V lost 1 base to trimming and J lost 7 bases; unmatched junction nucleotides: 8. The chain's CDR3 is CASSVRGGSLNEQFF. CDR3 DNA: TGTGCCAGCAGCGTACGAGGCGGGAGTCTAAATGAGCAGTTCTTC.

The chain links TRBV19 to TRBJ2-1, with 7 bases fitting TRBD2. The CDR3 totals 14 residues. J lost 3 bases, V lost 4 bases, and 3 bases had no gene match. Per germline, CDR1 LNHDA and CDR2 SQIVND (reference sequence). This CDR3 reads CASSTREDYNEQFF. CDR3 bases: TGTGCCAGTAGTACCCGGGAGGACTACAATGAGCAGTTCTTC.

V usage is TRBV2 and J usage is TRBJ2-7, with TRBD2 matching over 7 bases. The junction had 6 bases not matched to a gene; V was cut back by 3 bases and J by 4 bases. This CDR3 is 14 amino acids long. From germline, CDR1 is SNHLY and CDR2 FYNNEI. CDR3 sequence (DNA): TGTGCCAGCAGTGACGGAGCGGGGCGGTACGAGCAGTACTTC. The encoded protein is CASSDGAGRYEQYF.